This entry concerns a single T cell receptor beta chain. This entry belongs to a study of blood T cell repertoires in COVID-19. For the study at large: Samples of COVID-19 (acute and convalescent) were obtained from the United States, Italy and Spain. PBMCs, B-cell-depleted T cells, or T cells were the source of the cDNA or gDNA that made up the material.

In the source study's methods: Reference gene primer amplification gave nucleated cell count estimates. Sequencing was performed with immunoSEQ multiplex PCR; in TCRdb, only in-frame clones are kept and a portion is missing. V, J and clone size were drawn from that table, and D and trimming were deduced from the DNA. The table includes approximately 50,000 clones, around 89% detected once. With V trimmed by 3 bases and J by 3 bases, 3 bases remained unmatched. The germline V gene has CDR1 SEHNR and CDR2 FQNEAQ (reference sequence). The CDR3 runs 14 residues. The receptor's source is a human donor in a cohort sampled during active COVID-19. The sequenced sample was peripheral blood. V is TRBV7-9 and J is TRBJ1-1; 8 bases are shared with TRBD1. The CDR3 bases are TGTGCCAGCAGCTTCGGACAGGGAGACACTGAAGCTTTCTTT. It specifies CASSFGQGDTEAFF.